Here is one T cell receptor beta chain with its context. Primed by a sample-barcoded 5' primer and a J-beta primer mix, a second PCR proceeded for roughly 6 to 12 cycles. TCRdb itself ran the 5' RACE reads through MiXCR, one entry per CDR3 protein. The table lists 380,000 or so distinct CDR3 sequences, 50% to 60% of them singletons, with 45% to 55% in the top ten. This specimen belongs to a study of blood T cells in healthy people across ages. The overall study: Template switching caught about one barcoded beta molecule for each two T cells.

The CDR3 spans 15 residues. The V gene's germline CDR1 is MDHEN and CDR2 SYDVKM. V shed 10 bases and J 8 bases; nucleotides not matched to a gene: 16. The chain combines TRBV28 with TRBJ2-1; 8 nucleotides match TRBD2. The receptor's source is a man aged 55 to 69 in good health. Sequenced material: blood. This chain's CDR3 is CAITEGGTSSHEQFF. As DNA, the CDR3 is TGTGCCATAACGGAGGGGGGGACTAGTTCCCATGAGCAGTTCTTC.